This T cell receptor beta chain was obtained from a study of T cell repertoires in cytomegalovirus infection. Notes on the study in general: The ex vivo response was dominated by HLA-C-restricted CMV-specific TCR beta clonotypes. Summed frequency of public TCR beta families distinguished CMV carriers with the relevant HLA.

TCRdb fed the reads into MiXCR, producing one record per CDR3 protein. Found here are more than 250,000 distinct CDR3 sequences, roughly 15% of them singletons; the top ten hold roughly 8.9%. V was clipped by 2 bases and J by 0 bases; unmatched bases: 3. This CDR3 contains 15 residues. Germline lookup yields CDR1 SGHTA and CDR2 FQGNSA. This clonotype has a count of ten or more. Its specificity is not known. The chain recombines TRBV7-2 with TRBJ1-1; 7 bases align to TRBD1. The specimen sequenced was PBMCs. This receptor was taken from a human donor in good health (CMV status not recorded). Some clones in this sample may be carry-over from other donors' samples. CDR3 region: CASSLRQGLNTEAFF. The CDR3 DNA is TGTGCCAGCAGCTTACGACAGGGTTTGAACACTGAAGCTTTCTTT.